The entry below describes one T cell receptor (beta chain). Enrolment of Seattle patients took place during active infection, and they were followed longitudinally. Germline V gene data show CDR1 as SGHRS and CDR2 as YFSETQ. The junction had 6 bases not matched to a gene; V was cut back by 7 bases and J by 6 bases. The CDR3 is 15 amino acids. These data belong to a study of blood T cell repertoires in COVID-19. The wider study: Sites in the United States, Italy and Spain provided acute and convalescent COVID-19 samples. T cells, B-cell-depleted T cells, or PBMCs supplied cDNA or gDNA.

In the original workflow: Amplification of reference gene primers was used by the study to estimate nucleated cell counts. Only in-frame clones appear in the TCRdb table, and some are missing; sequencing was by immunoSEQ multiplex PCR. Clone size and the V and J calls come from that table; the DNA yielded D and trimming. The table shows around 60,000 clones, with about two thirds occurring only once. The sequence was collected from a woman aged 70-85 years with COVID-19, enrolled during active disease. The chain couples TRBV5-1 to TRBJ1-6, with TRBD1 matching 11 bases. The sequencing input was peripheral blood. The CDR3 sequence: CASEMGTGGNSPLHF. DNA for the CDR3: TGCGCCAGCGAGATGGGGACAGGGGGTAATTCACCCCTCCACTTT.